The 18 T cell receptor beta chains presented below share a single source sample, sequenced in a study of T-cell reconstitution after alpha-beta-depleted transplantation in children. TCRbeta library construction was performed incorporating unique molecular identifiers. A single record per CDR3 protein comes from TCRdb applying MiXCR to the PCR reads. The sample has a few hundred thousand distinct CDR3 sequences, 23% seen once; the top ten hold approximately 11%. This sample comprised PBMCs, mostly from graft donor cells, obtained 180 days after TCRalphabeta/CD19-depleted stem cell transplant. These receptors came from a male patient younger than 18 who had a stem cell transplant for acute lymphoblastic leukemia, so the T cells may come from the graft donor.

This clonotype has a handful of counts. The V and J genes are TRBV25-1 and TRBJ2-1; TRBD2 aligns across 10 bases. With 1 base clipped from V and 8 bases from J, the junction kept 11 bases outside the gene matches. The CDR3 contains 17 residues. CDR1 and CDR2 from the germline V gene are MGHDK and SYGVNS. The CDR3 region is CASSELLLAGAADEQFF. DNA for the CDR3: TGTGCCAGCAGTGAATTGCTTCTAGCGGGAGCCGCAGATGAGCAGTTCTTC.

This clonotype was counted ten times or more. The rearrangement joins TRBV29-1 to TRBJ2-5, with D maybe TRBD1 (5 bases). V was cut by 2 bases and J by 4 bases, with 11 bases left in between. CDR3 length: 13 residues. Germline V CDR1 and CDR2: SQVTM, ANQGSEA. CDR3 protein: CSVEQGFGETQYF. CDR3 DNA: TGCAGCGTTGAACAGGGTTTTGGAGAGACCCAGTACTTC.

The sample holds a few counts of this clonotype. The chain uses TRBV12-3 or TRBV12-4 and TRBJ1-2; tentative D call: TRBD1 (5 bases). This CDR3 has 16 amino acids. Trimming cost V 5 bases and J 5 bases, with 21 bases left between them. The CDR3 DNA follows: TGTGCCAGCAGTCCGTCAATAACCGGGACGAAATATGGCTACACCTTC. It specifies CASSPSITGTKYGYTF.

This clonotype was picked up a small number of times. V and J are TRBV20-1 and TRBJ1-5, with a tentative D call TRBD1 (5 bases). Germline CDR1 is DFQATT and CDR2 is SNEGSKA (reference sequence). Between the trimmed V and J ends, which lost 3 bases and 5 bases, there was a span of 17 bases. The CDR3 sequence is 15 residues long. CDR3: CSASPGTPRDQPQHF. The CDR3 DNA sequence: TGCAGTGCTAGCCCCGGGACGCCAAGGGATCAGCCCCAGCATTTT.

At least ten counts were recorded for this clonotype. V and J are TRBV5-1 and TRBJ2-7; 10 nucleotides agree with TRBD1. V gave up 5 bases and J gave up 4 bases; unmatched junction bases: 6. Germline CDR1 and CDR2: SGHRS and YFSETQ. The CDR3 is made up of 14 amino acids. The CDR3 nucleotides read TGCGCCAGCAGATCGGGACAGGGGCTGTACGAGCAGTACTTC. It translates to CASRSGQGLYEQYF.

This clonotype came up many times. The V gene is TRBV29-1, the J gene TRBJ2-2, with TRBD1 identical over 9 bases. CDR3 length: 19 residues. Germline values: CDR1 SQVTM, CDR2 ANQGSEA. The ends lost 5 bases at V and 4 bases at J; junction bases unmatched: 20. The CDR3 region has the DNA TGCAGCGTTCTTGATGGGGACAGGGTGATAGCCCCGCCCACCGGGGAGCTGTTTTTT. Protein sequence: CSVLDGDRVIAPPTGELFF.

In this sample, this clonotype turned up a few times. V gene TRBV29-1 combines with J gene TRBJ2-3; perhaps TRBD2 as D (5 bases). V lost 4 bases and J 6 bases, leaving 8 bases between the germline ends. CDR1 SQVTM and CDR2 ANQGSEA come from the germline V gene. This CDR3 comprises 11 residues. The CDR3 is CSVGEPDTQYF. CDR3 nucleotide sequence: TGCAGCGTTGGGGAGCCCGATACGCAGTATTTT.

This clonotype has more than one count but fewer than ten. This rearrangement joins TRBV7-3 to TRBJ2-7, with 7 bases matching TRBD2. Germline V lookup: CDR1 SGHTA, CDR2 FQGTGA. CDR3 length: 16 residues. Losses at the gene ends were 2 bases for V and 0 bases for J; bases not matched to a gene: 7. The CDR3 DNA sequence: TGTGCCAGCAGCTTATCCCCTAGCGGATTCTCCTACGAGCAGTACTTC. Its protein is CASSLSPSGFSYEQYF.

This chain connects TRBV29-1 to TRBJ2-7; 11 nucleotides agree with TRBD1. J lost 5 bases, V lost 7 bases, and 13 bases had no gene match. This CDR3 comprises 15 residues. Germline CDR1 and CDR2: SQVTM and ANQGSEA. The chain's CDR3 is CSANSGTGGIDEQYF. The CDR3 nucleotides are TGCAGCGCCAATTCCGGGACAGGGGGGATTGACGAGCAGTACTTC.

The CDR3 here is CSARGQVSYEQYF. In DNA, the CDR3 is TGCAGTGCCAGGGGGCAGGTCTCCTACGAGCAGTACTTC. This chain joins TRBV20-1 and TRBJ2-7; 8 nucleotides align to TRBD1. The length of the CDR3 is 13 residues. With V trimmed by 6 bases and J by 0 bases, 4 bases remained unmatched. Germline V CDR1 and CDR2: DFQATT, SNEGSKA (reference sequence).

This clonotype was seen more than once but under ten times. The chain combines TRBV4-1 with TRBJ2-3; the D is unclear. The germline V gene has CDR1 MGHRA and CDR2 YSYEKL. The V end was cut by 1 base, the J end by 4 bases, with 21 bases between. The CDR3 is 18 residues long. This chain's CDR3 is CASSQVGKSPRRADTQYF. The CDR3, as DNA: TGCGCCAGCAGCCAAGTCGGTAAGAGCCCCCGAAGGGCAGATACGCAGTATTTT.

The table lists this clonotype with a few counts. The V gene is TRBV11-3, the J gene TRBJ2-1; no reliable D call. Trimming removed 5 bases at V and 5 bases at J, with 10 bases between. The CDR3 runs to 13 residues. Germline V gene data show CDR1 as SGHNT and CDR2 as YENEEA. CDR3 coding DNA: TGTGCCAGCAGCCCCCATGTCCACAATGAGCAGTTCTTC. It codes for CASSPHVHNEQFF.

This clonotype appeared a few times. The CDR3: CASSAALAGGDNEQFF. As DNA, the CDR3 is TGTGCCAGCAGCGCCGCCCTAGCGGGAGGAGACAATGAGCAGTTCTTC. The chain links TRBV7-9 to TRBJ2-1, with 11 positions matching TRBD2. V shed 5 bases and J 5 bases; nucleotides not matched to a gene: 8. CDR1 and CDR2 (germline): SEHNR, FQNEAQ (reference sequence). The CDR3 extends over 16 amino acids. Drawing the rest from reference TRBV7-9 and TRBJ2-1, the complete variable domain is DTGVSQNPRHKITKRGQNVTFRCDPISEHNRLYWYRQTLGQGPEFLTYFQNEAQLEKSRLLSDRFSAERPKGSFSTLEIQRTEQGDSAMYLCASSAALAGGDNEQFFGPGTRLTVL.

This clonotype was recorded many times. This chain links TRBV5-5 with TRBJ2-7; 10 nucleotides match TRBD2. J was trimmed by 4 bases and V by 2 bases; bases with no gene match: 6. This CDR3 is built from 15 residues. In germline, CDR1 is SGHKS, CDR2 YYEKEE (reference sequence). The CDR3 nucleotides read TGTGCCAGCAGCTTTGCCGGGACTAGCGTTTACGAGCAGTACTTC. Protein product: CASSFAGTSVYEQYF.

In DNA form, the CDR3 reads TGTGCCAGCAGCTTAGCTGGGGGCGGAAACACCGGGGAGCTGTTTTTT. Amino acids: CASSLAGGGNTGELFF. The chain combines TRBV7-9 with TRBJ2-2, with D maybe TRBD1 (6 bases). The CDR3 is made up of 16 amino acids. Germline CDR1 reads SEHNR; CDR2 reads FQNEAQ (reference sequence). Trimming took off 0 bases at V and 2 bases at J, with 10 bases between the two ends.

The chain links TRBV5-1 to TRBJ2-1; D not resolved. Germline values: CDR1 SGHRS, CDR2 YFSETQ. Trimming left V 0 bases short and J 10 bases short, with 11 bases between. This CDR3 spans 13 amino acids. This CDR3 is CASSLGSALEQFF. The CDR3 DNA follows: TGCGCCAGCAGCTTGGGTTCGGCTCTCGAGCAGTTCTTC.

This clonotype has just a few counts. The rearrangement joins TRBV9 to TRBJ2-2, with D unresolved. Germline V CDR1 and CDR2: SGDLS, YYNGEE. V was trimmed by 0 bases and J by 7 bases, leaving 7 bases between them. This CDR3 spans 13 amino acids. Written as DNA, the CDR3 is TGTGCCAGCAGCGTAGGGTGGGTCGGGGAGCTGTTTTTT. This encodes CASSVGWVGELFF.

This clonotype came up many times. The genes are TRBV7-8 and TRBJ2-7; the D is unclear. Trimming pared 5 bases from V and 1 base from J, leaving 9 bases between. Germline-derived CDR1 and CDR2 are SGHVS and FQNEAQ. The CDR3 has 13 amino acids. The CDR3 DNA follows: TGTGCCAGCAGCGACGGGTCTTCCTACGAGCAGTACTTC. Amino acids: CASSDGSSYEQYF.